One sample yielded the 13 T cell receptor beta chains listed below, sequenced in a study of T cell repertoires in cytomegalovirus infection. TCRdb ran MiXCR on the reads and lists one entry per CDR3 protein. The table includes fewer than 950,000 distinct CDR3 sequences, around a third detected once. The antigens these receptors bind are not known. Material: cultured CD8+ T cells from PBMCs, obtained from culture after CMV antigen stimulation. Receptor source: a human donor in good health (CMV status not recorded). Some clones in this sample may be carry-over from other donors' samples.

A few counts support this clonotype. V gene TRBV29-1 combines with J gene TRBJ2-6; TRBD1 agrees at 12 bases. Germline-derived CDR1 and CDR2 are SQVTM and ANQGSEA. V gave up 6 bases and J gave up 4 bases; unmatched junction bases: 13. This CDR3 is built from 18 residues. The CDR3 here is CSVAPRGTGGAGANVLTF. The CDR3 DNA reads as TGCAGCGTCGCTCCTAGGGGGACAGGGGGCGCAGGGGCCAACGTCCTGACTTTC.

This rearrangement joins TRBV9 to TRBJ1-1; TRBD1 matches 7 bases. Germline V gene lookup returns CDR1 SGDLS and CDR2 YYNGEE. There are 15 residues in the CDR3. The V and J ends lost 2 bases and 4 bases, in that order; junction bases with no gene match: 8. The CDR3 region is CASSVYRGGGTEAFF. CDR3 sequence (DNA): TGTGCCAGCAGCGTGTACAGGGGAGGGGGCACTGAAGCTTTCTTT.

The chain recombines TRBV20-1 with TRBJ1-3, with D hard to call. Looked up from germline, CDR1 is DFQATT and CDR2 is SNEGSKA (reference sequence). V lost 4 bases and J 0 bases, leaving 13 bases between the germline ends. This CDR3 is 15 amino acids long. The CDR3 nucleotides are TGCAGTGCTACGCCCCCCGGAGTCTCTGGAAACACCATATATTTT. Translation gives CSATPPGVSGNTIYF.

This chain links TRBV19 with TRBJ1-1; D perhaps matches TRBD1 (5 bases). From germline, CDR1 is LNHDA and CDR2 SQIVND (reference sequence). Trimming stripped 1 base from V and 4 bases from J, with 10 bases between. The CDR3 runs 14 residues. In DNA, the CDR3 is TGTGCCAGTAGTATAGGTGGGGGAGCCACTGAAGCTTTCTTT. This codes for CASSIGGGATEAFF.

The chain has TRBV6-2 or TRBV6-3 and TRBJ2-5; D not resolved. Germline CDR1 reads MNHEY; CDR2 reads SVGEGT. V dropped 2 bases and J dropped 0 bases, with 7 bases sitting between them. This CDR3 has 14 amino acids. Written as DNA, the CDR3 is TGTGCCAGCAGTTACGACGAGTACCAAGAGACCCAGTACTTC. Translating it yields CASSYDEYQETQYF.

With regard to this clonotype: This may stem from a read error, because a much larger clone lies one nucleotide away. In nucleotides, the CDR3 is TGTGCCAGCAGCTTAGCGGGGAGCCGCTACGAGCAGTACTTC. Protein sequence: CASSLAGSRYEQYF. This chain joins TRBV7-9 and TRBJ2-7; tentative D call: TRBD2 (5 bases). The CDR3 loop spans 14 amino acids. CDR1 is SEHNR, CDR2 FQNEAQ, per germline (reference sequence). V was cut by 0 bases and J by 3 bases, with 9 bases left in between. Combining the CDR3 with reference TRBV7-9 and TRBJ2-7 gives the whole variable domain DTGVSQNPRHKITKRGQNVTFRCDPISEHNRLYWYRQTLGQGPEFLTYFQNEAQLEKSRLLSDRFSAERPKGSFSTLEIQRTEQGDSAMYLCASSLAGSRYEQYFGPGTRLTVT.

The CDR3: CSARDRGGYQETQYF. The CDR3 DNA reads TGCAGTGCTAGAGATCGCGGGGGGTACCAAGAGACCCAGTACTTC. V gene TRBV20-1 combines with J gene TRBJ2-5; 8 bases agree with TRBD2. The CDR3 extends over 15 amino acids. V gave up 0 bases and J gave up 0 bases; unmatched junction bases: 3. Germline V gene sequence: CDR1 DFQATT, CDR2 SNEGSKA (reference sequence).

The rearrangement joins TRBV4-1 to TRBJ1-3; TRBD1 matches 9 bases. Germline loops: CDR1 MGHRA, CDR2 YSYEKL. This CDR3 comprises 17 residues. Losses at the gene ends were 1 base for V and 7 bases for J; bases not matched to a gene: 11. The CDR3 DNA reads as TGCGCCAGCAGCCAAGTTGGGACAGGGAGGCTCGTGAACACCATATATTTT. Amino acids: CASSQVGTGRLVNTIYF.

This clonotype was observed a few times. V gene TRBV11-2 combines with J gene TRBJ1-1; possible D gene TRBD1, 6 bases. Between the trimmed V and J ends, which lost 4 bases and 7 bases, there was a span of 16 bases. The CDR3 loop spans 14 amino acids. CDR1 SGHAT and CDR2 FQNNGV come from the germline V gene. CDR3 DNA: TGTGCCAGCAGCTGGGTGGGGGCAGGCGGTGAAGCTTTCTTT. Translating gives CASSWVGAGGEAFF.

A few counts support this clonotype. The chain recombines TRBV6-1 with TRBJ2-2; D not certain. The germline gives CDR1 MNHNS, CDR2 SASEGT. The CDR3 extends over 11 amino acids. Deletions cut 7 bases from V and 10 bases from J, with 10 bases between. CDR3 sequence (DNA): TGTGCCAGCATCTGGGCCGTGGAGCTGTTTTTT. Protein sequence: CASIWAVELFF.

This clonotype was detected ten times or more. V usage is TRBV7-8 and J usage is TRBJ2-3, with TRBD1 identical over 8 bases. The CDR3 totals 16 residues. V lost 1 base and J lost 1; bases outside the gene matches: 4. Germline loops: CDR1 SGHVS, CDR2 FQNEAQ. This CDR3 is CASSLEGTGGTDTQYF. Here the CDR3 DNA reads TGTGCCAGCAGCTTAGAAGGGACAGGAGGCACAGATACGCAGTATTTT.

The chain couples TRBV29-1 to TRBJ2-7; no firm D call. The germline V and J ends were trimmed by 6 bases and 5 bases, with 14 bases remaining between them. The CDR3 is 12 amino acids. Germline CDR1 SQVTM, CDR2 ANQGSEA. The CDR3, as DNA: TGCAGCGTCTCTACGGTGGACCACGAGCAGTACGTC. Translated: CSVSTVDHEQYV.

In DNA form, the CDR3 reads TGTGCCAGCAGCCCTGATGCGGGGCCCCTCAACTATGGCTACACCTTC. Protein sequence: CASSPDAGPLNYGYTF. The chain is built from TRBV7-9 and TRBJ1-2; perhaps TRBD1 as D (5 bases). Trimming removed 5 bases at V and 2 bases at J, with 18 bases between. The CDR3 has 16 residues. Germline V lookup: CDR1 SEHNR, CDR2 FQNEAQ (reference sequence).